This T cell receptor (beta chain) was retrieved from a study of T cells in Graves' hyperthyroidism and ophthalmopathy. Using RNA transcripts as the source, TCR beta CDR3 regions were amplified. Initially, a first-round RT-PCR of the TCR CDR3 employed the HTBI primer set. TCRdb passed the multiplex PCR reads through MiXCR, listing each CDR3 protein once. The sample consists of under 350,000 distinct CDR3 sequences, roughly 18% of them appearing once. The germline V and J ends were trimmed by 0 bases and 2 bases, with 28 bases remaining between them. Germline V gene lookup returns CDR1 MNHEY and CDR2 SVGAGI. The CDR3 totals 21 residues.

This clonotype originated in a woman aged 50 to 65 with Graves' hyperthyroidism. Sequenced: blood. V gene TRBV6-5 combines with J gene TRBJ1-2; D perhaps matches TRBD1 (5 bases). CDR3 sequence (DNA): TGTGCCAGCAGTTACTCGGGGACGGGCGACTCTACGGAGGCAAACAACTATGGCTACACCTTC. Its translation: CASSYSGTGDSTEANNYGYTF.